This T cell receptor (beta chain) was retrieved from a study of control samples from healthy donors and cancer patients. Assay used: immunoSEQ multiplex PCR; TCRdb lists only in-frame clones, some missing. The data show about 15,000 clones, roughly nine tenths seen once. The CDR3 sequence is 15 residues long. The V end lost 2 bases, the J end lost 8 bases, and 15 bases lay between the germline ends. The germline V gene has CDR1 LGHDT and CDR2 YNNKEL (reference sequence). The chain links TRBV3-1 (or the pseudogene TRBV3-2) to TRBJ1-4; TRBD1 might be the D (5 bases). The clonotype originates from a man aged 60-69 years with head and neck cancer. Source material: PBMCs. CDR3 amino acids: CASSQISGVGEKLFF. For the CDR3, the DNA is TGTGCCAGCAGCCAAATATCGGGGGTAGGGGAAAAACTGTTTTTT.